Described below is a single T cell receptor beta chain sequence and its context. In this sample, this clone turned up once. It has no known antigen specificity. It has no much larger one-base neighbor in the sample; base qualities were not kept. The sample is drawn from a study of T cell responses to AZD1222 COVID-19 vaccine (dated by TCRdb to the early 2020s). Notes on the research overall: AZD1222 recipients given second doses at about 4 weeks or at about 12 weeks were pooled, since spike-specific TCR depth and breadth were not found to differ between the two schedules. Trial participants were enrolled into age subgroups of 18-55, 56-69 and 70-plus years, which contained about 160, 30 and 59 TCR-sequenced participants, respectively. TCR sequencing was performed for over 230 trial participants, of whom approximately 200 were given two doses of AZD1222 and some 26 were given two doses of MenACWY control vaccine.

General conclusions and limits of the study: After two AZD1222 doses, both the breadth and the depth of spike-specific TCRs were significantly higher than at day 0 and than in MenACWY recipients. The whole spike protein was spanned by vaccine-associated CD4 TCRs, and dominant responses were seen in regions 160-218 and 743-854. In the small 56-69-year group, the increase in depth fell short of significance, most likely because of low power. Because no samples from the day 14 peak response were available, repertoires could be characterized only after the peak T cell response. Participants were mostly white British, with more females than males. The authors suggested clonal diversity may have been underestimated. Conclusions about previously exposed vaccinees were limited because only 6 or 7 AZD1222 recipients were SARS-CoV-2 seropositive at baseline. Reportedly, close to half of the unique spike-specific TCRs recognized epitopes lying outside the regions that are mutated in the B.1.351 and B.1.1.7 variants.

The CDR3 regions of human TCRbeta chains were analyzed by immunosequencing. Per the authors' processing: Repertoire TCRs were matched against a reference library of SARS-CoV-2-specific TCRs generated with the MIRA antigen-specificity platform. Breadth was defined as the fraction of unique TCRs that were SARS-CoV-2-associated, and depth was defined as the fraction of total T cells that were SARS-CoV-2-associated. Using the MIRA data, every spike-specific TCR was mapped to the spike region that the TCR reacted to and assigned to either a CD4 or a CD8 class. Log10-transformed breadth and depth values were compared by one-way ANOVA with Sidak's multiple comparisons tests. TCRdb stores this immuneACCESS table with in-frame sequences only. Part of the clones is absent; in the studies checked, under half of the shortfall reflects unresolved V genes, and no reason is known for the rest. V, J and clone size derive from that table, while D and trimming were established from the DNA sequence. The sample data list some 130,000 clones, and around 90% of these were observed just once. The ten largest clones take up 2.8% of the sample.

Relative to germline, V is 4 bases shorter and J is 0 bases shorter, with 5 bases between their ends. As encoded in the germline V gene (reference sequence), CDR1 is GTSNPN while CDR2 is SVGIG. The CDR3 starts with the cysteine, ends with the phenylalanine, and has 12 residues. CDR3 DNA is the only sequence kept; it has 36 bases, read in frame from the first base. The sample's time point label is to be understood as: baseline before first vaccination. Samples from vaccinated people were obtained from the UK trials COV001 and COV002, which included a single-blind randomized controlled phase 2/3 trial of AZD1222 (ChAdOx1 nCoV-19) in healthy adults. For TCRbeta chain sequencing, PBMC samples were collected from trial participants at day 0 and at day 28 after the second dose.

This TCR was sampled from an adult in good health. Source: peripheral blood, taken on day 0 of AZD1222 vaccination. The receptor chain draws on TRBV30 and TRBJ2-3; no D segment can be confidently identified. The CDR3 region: CAWTFSTDTQYF. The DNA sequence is TGTGCCTGGACTTTTAGCACAGATACGCAGTATTTT.